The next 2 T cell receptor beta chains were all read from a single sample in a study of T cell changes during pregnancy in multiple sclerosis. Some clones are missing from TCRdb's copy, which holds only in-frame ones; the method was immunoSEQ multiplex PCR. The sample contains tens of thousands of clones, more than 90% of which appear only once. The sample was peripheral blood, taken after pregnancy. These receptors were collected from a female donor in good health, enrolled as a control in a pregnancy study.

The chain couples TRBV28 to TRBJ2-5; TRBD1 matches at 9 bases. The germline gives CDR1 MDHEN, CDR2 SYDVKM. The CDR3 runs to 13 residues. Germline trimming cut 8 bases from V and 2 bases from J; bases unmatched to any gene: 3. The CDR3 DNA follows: TGTGCCAGCGACGACAGGGGGCAAGAGACCCAGTACTTC. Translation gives CASDDRGQETQYF. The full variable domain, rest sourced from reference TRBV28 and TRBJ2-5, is DVKVTQSSRYLVKRTGEKVFLECVQDMDHENMFWYRQDPGLGLRLIYFSYDVKMKEKGDIPEGYSVSREKKERFSLILESASTNQTSMYLCASDDRGQETQYFGPGTRLLVL.

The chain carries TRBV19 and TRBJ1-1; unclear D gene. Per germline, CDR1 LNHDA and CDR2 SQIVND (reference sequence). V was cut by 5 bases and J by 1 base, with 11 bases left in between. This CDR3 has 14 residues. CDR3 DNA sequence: TGTGCCAGTAGTTTTGCTACTGCGAACACTGAAGCTTTCTTT. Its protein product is CASSFATANTEAFF.